The source of this T cell receptor (beta chain) is a study of cytomegalovirus exposure and HLA in healthy donors. PCR primers comprised 60 Vbeta and 13 Jbeta primers. Sequencing was performed with immunoSEQ multiplex PCR; in TCRdb, only in-frame clones are kept and a portion is missing. The table includes 100,000 to 150,000 clones, about 80% detected once. Germline CDR1 reads MNHEY; CDR2 reads SMNVEV (reference sequence). The CDR3 is 16 residues long. V lost 8 bases and J lost 0; bases outside the gene matches: 7. The sequence was obtained from a man in his thirties or forties in good health and CMV-seropositive. Sequencing input: PBMCs. The chain combines TRBV27 with TRBJ2-6; 7 bases line up with TRBD1. CDR3 coding DNA: TGTGCCAGCGGTCGGACAGGTCGCTCTGGGGCCAACGTCCTGACTTTC. Translated: CASGRTGRSGANVLTF.